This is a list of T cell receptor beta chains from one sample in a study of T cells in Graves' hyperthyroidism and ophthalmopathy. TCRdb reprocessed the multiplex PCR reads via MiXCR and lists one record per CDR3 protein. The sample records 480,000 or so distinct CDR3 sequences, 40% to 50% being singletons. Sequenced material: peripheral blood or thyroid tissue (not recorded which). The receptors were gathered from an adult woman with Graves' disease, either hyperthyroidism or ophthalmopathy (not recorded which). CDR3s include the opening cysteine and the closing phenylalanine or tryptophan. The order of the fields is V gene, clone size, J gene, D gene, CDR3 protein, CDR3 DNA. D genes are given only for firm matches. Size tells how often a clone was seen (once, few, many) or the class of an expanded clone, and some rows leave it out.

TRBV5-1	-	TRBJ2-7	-	CASSPGTRRPFRYEQYF	TGCGCCAGCAGCCCGGGGACAAGGAGACCCTTCAGGTACGAGCAGTACTTC
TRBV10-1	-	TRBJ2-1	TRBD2	CASSASGDLKQFF	TGCGCCAGCAGTGCCAGCGGGGACCTCAAACAGTTCTTC
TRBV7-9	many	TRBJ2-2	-	CASSLAAGDTGELFF	TGTGCCAGCAGCTTAGCCGCAGGGGACACCGGGGAGCTGTTTTTT
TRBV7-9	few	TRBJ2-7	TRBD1	CASSSGRGQVYEQYF	TGTGCCAGCAGCTCAGGTCGGGGACAGGTATACGAGCAGTACTTC
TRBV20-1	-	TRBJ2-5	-	CSAPPQRGETQYF	TGCAGTGCACCGCCCCAGAGGGGAGAGACCCAGTACTTC
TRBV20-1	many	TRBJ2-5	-	CSARSPRTTGETQYF	TGCAGTGCTCGAAGCCCCAGGACTACTGGGGAGACCCAGTACTTC
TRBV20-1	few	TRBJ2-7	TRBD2	CSAPGLASDEQYF	TGCAGTGCCCCGGGACTAGCTTCTGACGAGCAGTACTTC
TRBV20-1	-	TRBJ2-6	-	CSAVNGPSGANVLTF	TGCAGTGCTGTGAATGGGCCCTCTGGGGCCAACGTCCTGACTTTC
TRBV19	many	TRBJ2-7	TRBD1	CASSNRQGWGEQYF	TGTGCCAGTAGTAACCGACAGGGTTGGGGCGAGCAGTACTTC
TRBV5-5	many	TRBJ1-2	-	CASSFQEGPIFGYTF	TGTGCCAGCAGCTTCCAGGAAGGTCCCATCTTTGGCTACACCTTC
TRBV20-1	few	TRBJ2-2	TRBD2	CSAVIAGDPGELFF	TGCAGTGCTGTAATAGCGGGAGATCCCGGGGAGCTGTTTTTT
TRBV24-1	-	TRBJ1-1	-	CATSDPNTEAFF	TGTGCCACCAGTGATCCGAACACTGAAGCTTTCTTT
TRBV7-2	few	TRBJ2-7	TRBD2	CATSEGAGGLYEQYF	TGTGCCACCAGTGAGGGAGCGGGAGGCCTATACGAGCAGTACTTC
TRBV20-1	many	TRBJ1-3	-	CSAHRAPGNTIYF	TGCAGTGCTCACCGCGCCCCTGGAAACACCATATATTTT
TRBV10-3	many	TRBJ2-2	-	CAISGFVPNTGELFF	TGTGCCATCAGTGGATTCGTACCGAACACCGGGGAGCTGTTTTTT
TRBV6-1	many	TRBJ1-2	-	CASSVSGGQGYGYTF	TGTGCCAGCAGTGTTTCCGGGGGACAAGGATATGGCTACACCTTC
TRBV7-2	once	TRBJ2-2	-	CASSQSLPRRNTGELFF	TGTGCCAGCAGCCAATCCCTCCCCCGGCGGAACACCGGGGAGCTGTTTTTT
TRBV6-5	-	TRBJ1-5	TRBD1	CASSYRDSHQPQHF	TGTGCCAGCAGTTACAGGGACAGCCATCAGCCCCAGCATTTT
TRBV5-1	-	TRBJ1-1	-	CASSPTGQTPFLRTEAFF	TGCGCCAGCAGCCCAACTGGGCAGACCCCTTTCCTGAGGACTGAAGCTTTCTTT
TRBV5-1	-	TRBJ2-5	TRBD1	CASSVGTGLETQYF	TGCGCCAGCAGCGTCGGGACAGGGCTAGAGACCCAGTACTTC
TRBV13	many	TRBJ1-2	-	CASSRPASDGYTF	TGTGCCAGCAGCCGCCCGGCTTCGGATGGCTACACCTTC
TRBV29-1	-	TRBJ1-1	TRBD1	CSVSGTGFHGSRDTEAFF	TGCAGCGTTTCCGGGACAGGGTTTCATGGCTCCCGCGACACTGAAGCCTTCTTT
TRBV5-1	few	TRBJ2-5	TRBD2	CASSLIGTSGSVQETQYF	TGCGCCAGCAGCTTGATTGGGACTAGCGGGAGCGTCCAAGAGACCCAGTACTTC
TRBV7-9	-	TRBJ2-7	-	CASSRDVLSYEQYF	TGTGCCAGTAGCCGGGACGTACTCTCCTACGAGCAGTACTTC
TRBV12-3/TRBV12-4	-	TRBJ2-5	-	CASSLAFSETQYF	TGTGCCAGCAGTTTAGCTTTCTCAGAGACCCAGTACTTC
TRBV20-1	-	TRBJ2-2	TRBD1	CSAKNRGPNTGELFF	TGCAGTGCTAAAAACAGGGGGCCGAACACCGGGGAGCTGTTTTTT
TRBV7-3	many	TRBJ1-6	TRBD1	CASSSQGQGTSPLHF	TGTGCCAGCAGCTCCCAGGGACAGGGGACATCACCCCTCCACTTT
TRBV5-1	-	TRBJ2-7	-	CASSHDSYEQYF	TGCGCCAGCAGTCATGATTCCTACGAGCAGTACTTC
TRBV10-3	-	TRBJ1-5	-	CAISVKDSNQPQHF	TGTGCCATCAGCGTAAAGGACAGCAATCAGCCCCAGCATTTT
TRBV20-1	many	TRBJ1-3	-	CSAREGPSGNTIYF	TGCAGTGCTAGAGAGGGGCCCTCTGGAAACACCATATATTTT
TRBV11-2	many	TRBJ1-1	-	CASSYSGGHTEAFF	TGTGCCAGCAGTTATAGTGGGGGCCACACTGAAGCTTTCTTT
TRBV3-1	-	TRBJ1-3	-	CASTATRHSGNTIYF	TGTGCCAGCACTGCGACCCGGCACTCTGGAAACACCATATATTTT
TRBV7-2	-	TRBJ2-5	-	CASSFANTEGTQYF	TGTGCCAGCAGCTTCGCCAACACTGAAGGGACCCAGTACTTC
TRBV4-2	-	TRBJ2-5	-	CASILLEGWGTQYF	TGTGCCAGCATCCTCCTGGAGGGTTGGGGGACCCAGTACTTC
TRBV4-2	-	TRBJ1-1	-	CASSQEVGRGRKEAFF	TGTGCCAGCAGCCAAGAAGTAGGTCGCGGGCGAAAGGAAGCTTTCTTT
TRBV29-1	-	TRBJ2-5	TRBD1	CSVGTGGQPQYF	TGCAGCGTTGGGACAGGGGGTCAGCCCCAGTACTTC
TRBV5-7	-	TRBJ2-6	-	CASSFSKPTEGPGCGTGANVLTF	TGTGCCAGCAGCTTCTCTAAACCAACCGAGGGCCCGGGCTGTGGTACTGGGGCCAACGTCCTGACTTTC
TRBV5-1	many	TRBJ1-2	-	CASSVEEYGYTF	TGCGCCAGCAGCGTTGAAGAGTATGGCTACACCTTC
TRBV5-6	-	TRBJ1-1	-	CASSRAGIGGGGTEAFF	TGTGCCAGCAGCCGGGCAGGGATTGGCGGGGGAGGCACTGAAGCTTTCTTT
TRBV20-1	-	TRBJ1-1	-	CSARRGSGNEAFF	TGCAGTGCCCGCCGGGGCAGCGGTAATGAAGCTTTCTTT
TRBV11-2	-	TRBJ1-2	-	CASSLEASSGYGYTF	TGTGCCAGCAGCTTGGAGGCCAGCAGTGGGTATGGCTACACCTTC
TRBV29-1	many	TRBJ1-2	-	CSVGSTDHYGYTF	TGCAGCGTTGGGTCGACAGATCACTATGGCTACACCTTC
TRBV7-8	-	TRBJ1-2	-	CASSDGETYGYTF	TGTGCCAGCAGCGATGGGGAAACCTATGGCTACACCTTC
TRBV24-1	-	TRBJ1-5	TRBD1	CATSGLGTGVRETQYF	TGTGCCACCAGTGGCTTAGGGACAGGGGTTCGCGAGACCCAGTACTTT
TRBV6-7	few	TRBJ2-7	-	CASSYSFLQELYEQYF	TGTGCCAGCAGTTACTCGTTTTTACAGGAACTCTACGAGCAGTACTTC
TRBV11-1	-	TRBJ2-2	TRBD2	CASRRSRTGGPGELFF	TGTGCCAGCAGACGATCTAGGACGGGAGGGCCCGGGGAGCTGTTTTTT
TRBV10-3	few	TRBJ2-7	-	CATSSGAHEQYF	TGTGCCACATCCTCAGGGGCCCACGAGCAGTACTTC
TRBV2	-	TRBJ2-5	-	CASSEAGKTQYF	TGTGCCAGCAGTGAGGCCGGGAAGACCCAGTACTTC
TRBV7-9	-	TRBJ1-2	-	CASSLGTSGHYGYTF	TGTGCCAGCAGCTTAGGAACCTCCGGGCACTATGGCTACACCTTC
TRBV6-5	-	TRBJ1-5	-	CAIPGRGNQPQHF	TGTGCCATCCCGGGAAGGGGCAATCAGCCCCAGCATTTT
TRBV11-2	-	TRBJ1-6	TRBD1	CASSLDLQGAVRSPLHF	TGTGCCAGCAGCTTAGACCTACAGGGGGCAGTTCGCTCACCCCTCCACTTT
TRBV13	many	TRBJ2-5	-	CASSLEAGETQYF	TGTGCCAGCAGCTTAGAAGCGGGAGAGACCCAGTACTTC
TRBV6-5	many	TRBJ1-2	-	CASSLGRGSYGYTF	TGTGCCAGCAGCCTAGGACGGGGTTCCTATGGCTACACCTTC
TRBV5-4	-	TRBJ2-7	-	CASSLKGRGDFRSYEQYF	TGTGCCAGCAGCTTAAAGGGGCGGGGAGACTTTAGATCCTACGAGCAGTACTTC
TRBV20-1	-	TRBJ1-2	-	CSARATGFYGYTF	TGCAGTGCTAGAGCCACAGGGTTCTATGGCTACACCTTC
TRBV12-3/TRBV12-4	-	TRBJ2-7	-	CASSGGGVEQYF	TGTGCCAGCAGTGGGGGAGGAGTCGAGCAGTACTTC
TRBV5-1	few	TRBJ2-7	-	CASSRTDHSIYEQYF	TGCGCCAGCAGCCGGACAGACCACTCCATCTACGAGCAGTACTTC
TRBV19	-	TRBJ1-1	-	CASTGPWANTEAFF	TGTGCCAGTACCGGGCCATGGGCGAACACTGAAGCTTTCTTT
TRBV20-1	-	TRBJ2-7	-	CSADGGQLRPGEQYF	TGCAGTGCTGACGGTGGACAGCTTCGTCCGGGGGAGCAGTACTTC
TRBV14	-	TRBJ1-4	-	CASSQEGPEKLFF	TGTGCCAGCAGCCAAGAGGGACCTGAAAAACTGTTTTTT